A selection of T cell receptor beta chains follows, all from one sample in a study of T cell repertoires in cytomegalovirus infection. Their recognized antigens are unknown. TCRdb analysed the reads with MiXCR anew, one entry per CDR3 protein. This sample has 450,000 to 650,000 distinct CDR3 sequences, with about 39% found just once. Source: cultured PBMCs, taken from culture after CMV antigen stimulation. The receptors come from a human donor in good health (CMV status not recorded). Some clones in this sample may be carry-over from other donors' samples. Each CDR3 is given with its conserved first and last residue. A D gene is named only where the DNA matches it firmly. Only part of the rows carry a size: once, few, many, or a class if the clone is expanded.

length: 14; V: TRBV7-2; D: -; J: TRBJ2-5; size: few; DNA: TGTGCCAGCAGCTTAAACCCGGCTGGAACGACCCAGTACTTC; CDR3: CASSLNPAGTTQYF
length: 14; V: TRBV4-1; D: -; J: TRBJ2-1; size: once; DNA: TGCGCCAGCAGCCAAGATACGGCCGAAGATGAGCAGTTCTTC; CDR3: CASSQDTAEDEQFF
length: 14; V: TRBV7-2; D: TRBD1; J: TRBJ2-7; size: -; DNA: TGTGCCAGCGGCCGGGACAGGGGGTCCTACGAGCAGTACTTC; CDR3: CASGRDRGSYEQYF
length: 12; V: TRBV27; D: TRBD2; J: TRBJ2-7; size: -; DNA: TGTGCCAGCAGTTTGGGAGGGGCCGAGCAGTACTTC; CDR3: CASSLGGAEQYF
length: 16; V: TRBV7-6; D: -; J: TRBJ1-3; size: -; DNA: TGTGCCAGCAGCTTATTAGGGGCGCAATCTGGAAACACCATATATTTT; CDR3: CASSLLGAQSGNTIYF
length: 13; V: TRBV30; D: -; J: TRBJ1-1; size: few; DNA: TGTGCCTGGAGGGATACAGGGAACACTGAAGCTTTCTTT; CDR3: CAWRDTGNTEAFF
length: 17; V: TRBV10-3; D: -; J: TRBJ1-3; size: -; DNA: TGTGCCATCAGGAGGGACCGAACATACTTCTCTGGAAACACCATATATTTT; CDR3: CAIRRDRTYFSGNTIYF
length: 19; V: TRBV7-2; D: TRBD2; J: TRBJ2-5; size: few; DNA: TGTGCCAGCAGCTTAGCGGGACTAGCGGGATATTGGGAACAAGAGACCCAGTACTTC; CDR3: CASSLAGLAGYWEQETQYF
length: 15; V: TRBV5-1; D: TRBD2; J: TRBJ2-7; size: once; DNA: TGCGCCAGCAGCTACGGTGGGGGGGGATCCTACGAGCAGTACTTC; CDR3: CASSYGGGGSYEQYF
length: 13; V: TRBV7-9; D: -; J: TRBJ1-6; size: -; DNA: TGTGCCAGCAGCTTTGGCGGACATTCACCCCTCCACTTT; CDR3: CASSFGGHSPLHF
length: 18; V: TRBV7-2; D: -; J: TRBJ2-3; size: few; DNA: TGTGCCAGCAGCCCTAGGCTATTGACAGGGAGGGACACAGATACGCAGTATTTT; CDR3: CASSPRLLTGRDTDTQYF
length: 15; V: TRBV7-8; D: -; J: TRBJ2-7; size: many; DNA: TGTGCCAGCTCGAAAAGCGCCCGGGGGCTCCACGAGCAGTACTTC; CDR3: CASSKSARGLHEQYF
length: 15; V: TRBV7-2; D: TRBD1; J: TRBJ1-4; size: -; DNA: TGTGCCAGCAGCTCCACAGGGGTGAATAATGAAAAACTGTTTTTT; CDR3: CASSSTGVNNEKLFF
length: 17; V: TRBV11-2; D: TRBD2; J: TRBJ2-1; size: -; DNA: TGTGCCAGCAGCTTAGGACGATCCCGCGGGGGTGACAATGAGCAGTTCTTC; CDR3: CASSLGRSRGGDNEQFF
length: 17; V: TRBV4-3; D: -; J: TRBJ2-3; size: few; DNA: TGCGCCAGCAGCCAAGGGCACCCCCGGGCGGGATGGGATACGCAGTATTTT; CDR3: CASSQGHPRAGWDTQYF
length: 13; V: TRBV15; D: -; J: TRBJ2-1; size: -; DNA: TGTGCCACCAGCAGAGGCAGGGGAAATGAGCAGTTCTTC; CDR3: CATSRGRGNEQFF
length: 17; V: TRBV6-2/TRBV6-3; D: TRBD1; J: TRBJ1-1; size: -; DNA: TGTGCCAGCAGTTACTATTCACACAGGGGAACGAACACTGAAGCTTTCTTT; CDR3: CASSYYSHRGTNTEAFF
length: 15; V: TRBV3-1; D: TRBD1; J: TRBJ2-4; size: few; DNA: TGTGCCATCCACTCCAGGGGGTTAGCCAAAAACATTCAGTACTTC; CDR3: CAIHSRGLAKNIQYF
length: 13; V: TRBV7-2; D: -; J: TRBJ2-5; size: many; DNA: TGTGCCAGCTCTCCCTCCAGTGGGGAGACCCAGTACTTC; CDR3: CASSPSSGETQYF
length: 15; V: TRBV7-2; D: -; J: TRBJ2-5; size: many; DNA: TGTGCCAGCAGCTATGGGGCGAGGGAAAAAGAGACCCAGTACTTC; CDR3: CASSYGAREKETQYF
length: 15; V: TRBV9; D: -; J: TRBJ2-1; size: -; DNA: TGTGCCAGCAGCGCCTCCGGGACACAATACAATGAGCAGTTCTTC; CDR3: CASSASGTQYNEQFF
length: 15; V: TRBV5-3; D: TRBD2; J: TRBJ2-5; size: -; DNA: TGTGCCAGCAGCTTCACCGGGGAGGGTAGACAGACCCAGTACTTC; CDR3: CASSFTGEGRQTQYF
length: 14; V: TRBV7-2; D: TRBD2; J: TRBJ2-1; size: few; DNA: TGTGCCAGCCTCCGGACTAGCGGTAACAATGAGCAGTTCTTC; CDR3: CASLRTSGNNEQFF
length: 12; V: TRBV20-1; D: -; J: TRBJ1-1; size: -; DNA: TGCAGTGCTAGAGATAACAACGGTGAAGCTTTCTTT; CDR3: CSARDNNGEAFF
length: 18; V: TRBV15; D: -; J: TRBJ2-3; size: -; DNA: TGTGCCACCAGCAGAGCTAGGTTTGAGACACCTAGCACAGATACGCAGTATTTT; CDR3: CATSRARFETPSTDTQYF
length: 13; V: TRBV7-2; D: TRBD1; J: TRBJ2-5; size: few; DNA: TGTGCCAGCACCCTACAGGGGTCCGAGACCCAGTACTTC; CDR3: CASTLQGSETQYF
length: 12; V: TRBV2; D: -; J: TRBJ2-5; size: few; DNA: TGTGCCAGCCACGGTATGGGGGAGACCCAGTACTTC; CDR3: CASHGMGETQYF
length: 14; V: TRBV6-1; D: -; J: TRBJ2-1; size: few; DNA: TGTGCCAGCAGTCCCCCAGGACTTTACAATGAGCAGTTCTTC; CDR3: CASSPPGLYNEQFF
length: 14; V: TRBV7-9; D: -; J: TRBJ1-1; size: once; DNA: TGTGCCAGCAGCCAAACTTATACACAGGAGGGGGCTTTCTTT; CDR3: CASSQTYTQEGAFF
length: 17; V: TRBV2; D: TRBD2; J: TRBJ2-3; size: -; DNA: TGTGCCAGCAGTGAAGCGCTTCGCGGGGGGAACACAGATACGCAGTATTTT; CDR3: CASSEALRGGNTDTQYF
length: 13; V: TRBV12-5; D: -; J: TRBJ2-1; size: few; DNA: TGTGCTAGTGGTTTACTAGCCTACAATGAGCAGTTCTTC; CDR3: CASGLLAYNEQFF
length: 14; V: TRBV10-3; D: TRBD2; J: TRBJ2-7; size: -; DNA: TGTGCCATCAGTGAGTCTCAGCGGGACTCCGAGCAGTACTTC; CDR3: CAISESQRDSEQYF
length: 12; V: TRBV9; D: -; J: TRBJ2-5; size: once; DNA: TGTGCCAGCAGCGCGGGGAGGTGGGCCCAGTACTTC; CDR3: CASSAGRWAQYF
length: 16; V: TRBV7-2; D: -; J: TRBJ1-6; size: many; DNA: TGTGCCAGCAGCTTAATCCCGGGACTGGTTAATTCACCCCTCCACTTT; CDR3: CASSLIPGLVNSPLHF
length: 13; V: TRBV6-5; D: -; J: TRBJ1-5; size: -; DNA: TGTGCCAGCAGTTACTCGAGGTGGGGTCCTCAGCATTTT; CDR3: CASSYSRWGPQHF